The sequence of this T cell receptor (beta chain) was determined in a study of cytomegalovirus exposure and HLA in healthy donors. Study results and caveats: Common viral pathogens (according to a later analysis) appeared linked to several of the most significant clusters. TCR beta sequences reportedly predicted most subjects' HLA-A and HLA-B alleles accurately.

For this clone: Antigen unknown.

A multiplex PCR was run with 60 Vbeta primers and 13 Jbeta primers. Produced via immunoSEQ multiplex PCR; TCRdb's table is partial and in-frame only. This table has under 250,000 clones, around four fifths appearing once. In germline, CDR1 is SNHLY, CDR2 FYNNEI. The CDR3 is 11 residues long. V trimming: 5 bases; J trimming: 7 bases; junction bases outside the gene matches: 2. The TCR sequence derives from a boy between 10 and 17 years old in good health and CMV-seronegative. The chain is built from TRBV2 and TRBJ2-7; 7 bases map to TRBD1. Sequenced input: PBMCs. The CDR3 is CASSLQGEQYF. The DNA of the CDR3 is TGTGCCAGCAGTCTACAGGGGGAGCAGTACTTC. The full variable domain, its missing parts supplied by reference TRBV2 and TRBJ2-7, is EPEVTQTPSHQVTQMGQEVILRCVPISNHLYFYWYRQILGQKVEFLVSFYNNEISEKSEIFDDQFSVERPDGSNFTLKIRSTKLEDSAMYFCASSLQGEQYFGPGTRLTVT.